What follows describes a single T cell receptor beta chain. Its antigen is currently unknown. The CDR3 sequence is 16 residues long. Per the germline V gene, CDR1 is SGDLS and CDR2 is YYNGEE. The V and J ends lost 3 bases and 6 bases respectively, with 20 bases between them. TCRdb reanalysed the 5' RACE reads using MiXCR and keeps one entry per CDR3 protein. Of 250,000 to 300,000 distinct CDR3 sequences listed, around 16% were seen once; the top ten hold approximately 23%. The sample comes from a study of T-cell memory formation after mild COVID-19. Findings and limits, study-wide: Second-wave clones with a day 37 peak had unconfirmed SARS-CoV-2 specificity.

Sequences were obtained from PBMCs or a T cell subset sorted from them (not recorded which). V is TRBV9 and J is TRBJ2-3; D possibly uses TRBD1 or TRBD2 (5 bases each). The TCR originated in a man between 18 and 35 years old who had mild COVID-19 (a few samples of this study predate the infection). Cell type and time point are not known. The CDR3 loop is CASSAPGTWKRDTQYF. The CDR3 bases are TGTGCCAGCAGCGCCCCCGGGACCTGGAAGAGGGATACGCAGTATTTT.